The clone carrying this TCR beta chain was detected once. Antigen unknown. This entry is derived from a study of breast tumors, draining lymph nodes, adjacent tissues. Study findings and constraints: The lymph node origin of tumor T cells was framed as consistent with a hypothesis, not demonstrated. Tumor repertoires ranked between lymph nodes and nontumor tissue in diversity, with V and J gene preferences. Tumor and nontumor repertoires were significantly more similar in luminal-like than in basal-like breast cancer. Findings are consistent with lymph node origin and intratumoral expansion of most tumor T cells.

The V end lost 5 bases, the J end lost 6 bases, and 8 bases lay between the germline ends. This CDR3 is built from 13 residues. The germline V gene encodes CDR1 SGHVS and CDR2 FNYEAQ. TCRdb itself ran the multiplex PCR reads through MiXCR, one entry per CDR3 protein. The repertoire holds 30,000 to 35,000 distinct CDR3 sequences, with roughly 69% as singletons. The clonotype was recovered from a female donor with breast cancer. Some clones in this sample may be carry-over from other donors' samples. The specimen was breast tumor tissue. This chain uses TRBV7-6 with TRBJ1-6; D gene unclear. The CDR3 bases are TGTGCCAGCAGCCCCCGGGTTAATTCACCCCTCCACTTT. This sequence encodes CASSPRVNSPLHF.